A selection of T cell receptor beta chains follows, all from one sample in a study of T cells in Graves' hyperthyroidism and ophthalmopathy. Each CDR3 protein is one row after TCRdb ran MiXCR on the multiplex PCR reads. Found here are about 500,000 distinct CDR3 sequences, around 14% of them singletons; the top ten hold around 17%. Sequencing was done on a sample of blood. The receptors were sampled from a young woman with Graves' hyperthyroidism. Each CDR3 is given with its conserved first and last residue. D genes are given only for firm matches. Only part of the rows carry a size: once, few, many, or a class if the clone is expanded.

NA,TRBJ2-7,TRBV5-1,many,TGCGCCAGCAGCCCGGGACTCTATAGCTCCTACGAGCAGTACTTC,CASSPGLYSSYEQYF
TRBD1,TRBJ2-1,TRBV7-3,few,TGTGCCAGCAGCTATACAGGGGACCCCTACAATGAGCAGTTCTTC,CASSYTGDPYNEQFF
NA,TRBJ2-7,TRBV12-3/TRBV12-4,many,TGTGCCAGCAGTTTCGGACTTGACACCTACGAGCAGTACTTC,CASSFGLDTYEQYF
TRBD2,TRBJ2-1,TRBV5-1,NA,TGCGCCAGCAGCCAGGGACTAGCGGGAGGGGAGCAGTTCTTC,CASSQGLAGGEQFF
NA,TRBJ2-1,TRBV20-1,NA,TGCAGTGCTAGCGGTGATAGCAGATACAATGAGCAGTTCTTC,CSASGDSRYNEQFF
NA,TRBJ1-1,TRBV12-5,many,TGTGCTAGTGGCCCGATGACAGGTTTTACGACTGAAGCTTTCTTT,CASGPMTGFTTEAFF
NA,TRBJ1-2,TRBV12-3/TRBV12-4,many,TGTGCCAGCAGTAATACAGGGATTCTCAATGGCTACACCTTC,CASSNTGILNGYTF
NA,TRBJ2-7,TRBV7-3,many,TGTGCCAGCAGCCCCGGTCCGACGGCCTACGAGCAGTACTTC,CASSPGPTAYEQYF
TRBD1,TRBJ1-1,TRBV7-3,NA,TGTGCCAGCAGCAAAACAGGGGGCCCCTCCACTGAAGCTTTCTTT,CASSKTGGPSTEAFF
TRBD2,TRBJ2-1,TRBV11-2,NA,TGTGCCAGCGCTAGCGGGAGTGGCAATGAGCAGTTCTTC,CASASGSGNEQFF
TRBD2,TRBJ2-1,TRBV7-8,many,TGTGCCAGCAGCTTAGAAGGGGCTAGCGGGCCATACAATGAGCAGTTCTTC,CASSLEGASGPYNEQFF
TRBD1,TRBJ2-7,TRBV12-5,NA,TGTGCTAGTGGTTTGCTCCCACCGGGACAGGAGCCTTACGAGCAGTACTTC,CASGLLPPGQEPYEQYF
NA,TRBJ1-2,TRBV19,few,TGTGCCAGTAGTATTCGACAAAGACATGGCTACACCTTC,CASSIRQRHGYTF
NA,TRBJ1-1,TRBV3-1,many,TGTGCCAGCAGCCAAGAGGGGGGCGGCTCTGAAGCTTTCTTT,CASSQEGGGSEAFF
NA,TRBJ2-2,TRBV12-3/TRBV12-4,NA,TGTGCCACCTCCGGGCAGGCCGGGGAGCTGTTTTTT,CATSGQAGELFF
TRBD1,TRBJ1-1,TRBV2,many,TGTGCCAGCACCGTCGCCGGGACAGGGGACACTGAAGCTTTCTTT,CASTVAGTGDTEAFF
TRBD2,TRBJ2-3,TRBV19,NA,TGTGCCAGTTCAGCGGGAGCAGGGACAGATACGCAGTATTTT,CASSAGAGTDTQYF
NA,TRBJ2-1,TRBV6-2/TRBV6-3,many,TGTGCCAGCAGTATGCTACTAGGGGCCGATGAGCAGTTCTTC,CASSMLLGADEQFF
NA,TRBJ1-1,TRBV7-9,NA,TGTGCCAGCAGCGGTCGGTTGGGGACTGAAGCTTTCTTT,CASSGRLGTEAFF
TRBD2,TRBJ2-3,TRBV5-6,many,TGTGCCAGCAGCCCGGTCGGGACTAGCGAAACAGATACGCAGTATTTT,CASSPVGTSETDTQYF
NA,TRBJ2-6,TRBV19,many,TGTGCCAGTACCAGCGGCTCTGGGGCCAACGTCCTGACTTTC,CASTSGSGANVLTF
NA,TRBJ2-5,TRBV11-3,many,TGTGCCAGCAGCCCTCCGGAGACGGAGACCCAGTACTTC,CASSPPETETQYF
TRBD1,TRBJ2-1,TRBV6-1,NA,TGTGCCAGCAGTACTAGACAGGGGGCAAAGGAGTTCTTC,CASSTRQGAKEFF
NA,TRBJ1-5,TRBV6-1,NA,TGTGCCAGCAGGGTATGGCAGGGCCCTTCTAGCAATCAGCCCCAGCATTTT,CASRVWQGPSSNQPQHF
NA,TRBJ1-5,TRBV30,many,TGTGCCTGGGGGCCTGGGCAGCCCCAGCATTTT,CAWGPGQPQHF
NA,TRBJ2-1,TRBV6-1,NA,TGTGCCAGCAGCGGACTTCCAAGGGGCAATGAGCAGTTCTTC,CASSGLPRGNEQFF
TRBD2,TRBJ2-3,TRBV2,many,TGTGCCAGCAGTCTAGCGGGAGTAACGGATACGCAGTATTTT,CASSLAGVTDTQYF
TRBD1,TRBJ2-7,TRBV5-5,NA,TGTGCCAGCAGCTTCCGGGACAGGGGATATCGGGAGCAGTACTTC,CASSFRDRGYREQYF
NA,TRBJ2-3,TRBV12-3/TRBV12-4,many,TGTGCCAGCAGTTTAGCGGGAGGTGGCCCAGATACGCAGTATTTT,CASSLAGGGPDTQYF
NA,TRBJ2-7,TRBV13,many,TGTGCCAGCAGCCGGGAGAACTCCTACGAGCAGTACTTC,CASSRENSYEQYF
NA,TRBJ2-7,TRBV24-1,many,TGTGCCACCAGTGGACAGGACTCCTACGAGCAGTACTTC,CATSGQDSYEQYF
NA,TRBJ2-7,TRBV19,few,TGTGCCAGTAGTATGGCGCTAGCCTACGAGCAGTACTTC,CASSMALAYEQYF
NA,TRBJ1-2,TRBV7-3,many,TGTGCCAGCAGCTTAAGGAGTTCAGGGAATCGCACCTTC,CASSLRSSGNRTF
TRBD1,TRBJ2-5,TRBV27,few,TGTGCCAGCAGTCCGGACAGGGAGTATGGAGAGACCCAGTACTTC,CASSPDREYGETQYF
NA,TRBJ1-4,TRBV9,few,TGTGCCAGCAGCGTCACGACAGCGGAAGATGAAAAACTGTTTTTT,CASSVTTAEDEKLFF
TRBD2,TRBJ2-3,TRBV25-1,many,TGTGCCAGCAGTGACTGGGGACTAGCGGGAGGGCTCATTTCAGATACGCAGTATTTT,CASSDWGLAGGLISDTQYF
NA,TRBJ2-3,TRBV11-2,many,TGTGCCAGCACCGTTAGCGGCCATACAGATACGCAGTATTTT,CASTVSGHTDTQYF
NA,TRBJ1-3,TRBV12-3/TRBV12-4,many,TGTGCCAGCATGAGTATGGGAAACACCATATATTTT,CASMSMGNTIYF
TRBD2,TRBJ2-3,TRBV12-3/TRBV12-4,NA,TGTGCCAGCACCAACCCCGGGACTAGCGGGAGTATCTCGCAGTATTTT,CASTNPGTSGSISQYF
NA,TRBJ2-5,TRBV27,many,TGTGCCAGCACTTCCCCGCTTCGGGGGGAGACCCAGTACTTC,CASTSPLRGETQYF
NA,TRBJ2-2,TRBV11-3,many,TGTGCCAGCAGCTTCCAGAGGGCCCCTGAGCTGTTTTTT,CASSFQRAPELFF
TRBD2,TRBJ2-5,TRBV7-9,NA,TGTGCCAGCAGCCTTAAAGCAGGGAGGGTGGCGGAGACCCAGTACTTC,CASSLKAGRVAETQYF
NA,TRBJ2-1,TRBV2,many,TGTGCCAGCAAGCCGCTCTTAGTTGTATATGAGCAGTTCTTC,CASKPLLVVYEQFF
TRBD2,TRBJ2-5,TRBV11-3,many,TGTGCCAGCAGCACCGGGACTAGCGGGAGGCAAGAGACCCAGTACTTC,CASSTGTSGRQETQYF
NA,TRBJ1-2,TRBV27,few,TGTGCCAGCAGTTCCCCGGGCAGATATGGCTACACCTTC,CASSSPGRYGYTF
NA,TRBJ1-2,TRBV6-5,NA,TGTGCCAGCAGTTATACCGACAGACCCTATGGCTACACCTTC,CASSYTDRPYGYTF
TRBD2,TRBJ2-1,TRBV19,many,TGTGCCAGTAGTCTTGGGACTAGCCGGAGCTCCTACAATGAGCAGTTCTTC,CASSLGTSRSSYNEQFF
TRBD2,TRBJ2-1,TRBV28,many,TGTGCCAGCACCGTGTGGACTAGCGGGAGCTCGGATGAGCAGTTCTTC,CASTVWTSGSSDEQFF
TRBD2,TRBJ2-1,TRBV24-1,many,TGTGCCACCAGTGGGACTAGCGGACTCAATGAGCAGTTCTTC,CATSGTSGLNEQFF
NA,TRBJ1-4,TRBV27,many,TGTGCCAGCAGTTTTGGGGAATCTAATGAAAAACTGTTTTTT,CASSFGESNEKLFF
NA,TRBJ1-4,TRBV7-9,few,TGTGCCAGCAGATTGGGCGGGGACGAAAAACTGTTTTTT,CASRLGGDEKLFF
NA,TRBJ2-1,TRBV9,NA,TGTGCCAGCAGCGTGAGCGGGTCGAGCTCCTACAATGAGCAGTTCTTC,CASSVSGSSSYNEQFF
TRBD2,TRBJ2-1,TRBV20-1,many,TGCAGTGCTAGAGATTGGGGGCCCAGGAGGACTAGCGGGAGTTTGGAGTACAATGAGCAGTTCTTC,CSARDWGPRRTSGSLEYNEQFF